These 19 T cell receptor beta chains were sequenced from one sample in a study of T cells after yellow fever vaccination. TCRdb processed the 5' RACE reads anew with MiXCR; each CDR3 protein has one entry. The sample has about 170,000 distinct CDR3 sequences, 9.5% to 12% seen once. The sequences come from CD8+ T cells sorted from PBMCs, collected 15 days after the yellow fever booster vaccination. All receptors come from a man in his late teens or twenties who received the YFV17D yellow fever vaccine.

This clonotype was recorded a few times. This chain joins TRBV6-2 or TRBV6-3 and TRBJ1-2; D possibly corresponds to TRBD1 (5 bases). Germline values: CDR1 MNHEY, CDR2 SVGEGT. This CDR3 has 11 residues. Trimming cost V 7 bases and J 6 bases, with 9 bases left between them. The CDR3 protein is CASMQGDGYTF. Here the CDR3 DNA reads TGTGCCAGCATGCAGGGCGATGGCTACACCTTC.

The chain recombines TRBV6-6 with TRBJ2-7; TRBD1 agrees at 7 bases. Germline CDR1 reads MNHNY; CDR2 reads SVGAGI (reference sequence). J lost 3 bases, V lost 6 bases, and 11 bases had no gene match. The CDR3 spans 15 residues. The CDR3 here is CASRPDSGQSYEQYF. CDR3 nucleotide sequence: TGTGCCAGCAGACCTGACTCGGGACAGAGCTACGAGCAGTACTTC.

This clonotype was counted at least ten times. The junction does not match germline at one end; this may be a read error. The chain combines TRBV7-7 with TRBJ2-1, with 12 bases matching TRBD1. CDR1 and CDR2 from the germline V gene are SSHAT and FNYEAQ (reference sequence). The CDR3 has 15 amino acids. The DNA for the CDR3 is TGTGCTAGCAGCTCTTGGGGGACAGGGGGCGATGAGCAGTTCTTC. Protein sequence: CASSSWGTGGDEQFF. Supplemented by reference TRBV7-7 and TRBJ2-1, the full variable domain reads GAGVSQSPRYKVTKRGQDVTLRCDPISSHATLYWYQQALGQGPEFLTYFNYEAQPDKSGLPSDRFSAERPEGSISTLTIQRTEQRDSAMYRCASSSWGTGGDEQFFGPGTRLTVL.

This clonotype was detected a few times. The genes are TRBV3-1 and TRBJ2-7; perhaps TRBD2 as D (6 bases). The CDR3 extends over 13 amino acids. Germline CDR1 LGHDT, CDR2 YNNKEL (reference sequence). Trimming cost V 4 bases and J 7 bases, with 14 bases left between them. CDR3 coding DNA: TGTGCCAGCAGCCTGGCCACTGCGGGGGAGCAGTACGTC. Translating it yields CASSLATAGEQYV.

Ten or more counts support this clonotype. CDR3 bases: TGTGCCAGCAGCGCGGGACAGGGGCTGTCGGAGACCCAGTACTTC. Translation gives CASSAGQGLSETQYF. The V gene is TRBV7-2, the J gene TRBJ2-5, with 10 bases aligning to TRBD1. V lost 5 bases, J lost 5 bases, and 8 bases stayed unmatched. Germline CDR1 SGHTA, CDR2 FQGNSA. The CDR3 covers 15 residues.

This clonotype has only a few counts. CDR3 loop: CASRRQESPRVSQYF. The DNA for the CDR3 is TGTGCCAGCAGACGCCAGGAGAGCCCCCGAGTTTCGCAGTATTTT. The V gene is TRBV7-8, the J gene TRBJ2-3; no reliable D call. Germline values: CDR1 SGHVS, CDR2 FQNEAQ. Trimming took off 6 bases at V and 10 bases at J, with 23 bases between the two ends. The CDR3 is 15 amino acids.

The rearrangement links TRBV2 to TRBJ2-5, with 7 bases identical to TRBD1. V shed 8 bases and J 4 bases; nucleotides not matched to a gene: 10. The CDR3 consists of 14 residues. Germline-derived CDR1 and CDR2 are SNHLY and FYNNEI. For the CDR3, the DNA is TGTGCCAGCGACTCTCCGGGACAGATAGAGACCCAGTACTTC. Protein product: CASDSPGQIETQYF.

This clonotype was counted between two and nine times. This sequence joins TRBV3-1 and TRBJ1-2; D not certain. This CDR3 region has 13 residues. Germline loops: CDR1 LGHDT, CDR2 YNNKEL (reference sequence). V was cut by 0 bases and J by 4 bases, with 6 bases left in between. Here the CDR3 reads CASSQDTSYGYTF. The CDR3 DNA sequence: TGTGCCAGCAGCCAAGACACGAGCTATGGCTACACCTTC.

This chain links TRBV7-9 with TRBJ1-2, with D unclear. The CDR3 runs to 17 residues. CDR1 is SEHNR, CDR2 FQNEAQ, per germline (reference sequence). The V end was cut by 0 bases, the J end by 0 bases, with 14 bases between. CDR3 protein: CASSLASGWTPNYGYTF. CDR3 bases: TGTGCCAGCAGCTTAGCCAGCGGATGGACCCCTAACTATGGCTACACCTTC.

The chain combines TRBV27 with TRBJ2-4, with D perhaps matching TRBD1 (5 bases). Germline assignment: CDR1 MNHEY and CDR2 SMNVEV (reference sequence). The CDR3 contains 17 residues. Between the trimmed V and J ends, which lost 5 bases and 0 bases, there was a span of 17 bases. Here the CDR3 reads CASSKLPRQIAKNIQYF. CDR3 nucleotide sequence: TGTGCCAGCAGTAAGCTGCCCCGACAGATAGCCAAAAACATTCAGTACTTC.

The V gene is TRBV5-6, the J gene TRBJ2-4, with a weak D call TRBD2 (5 bases). Germline-derived CDR1 and CDR2 are SGHDT and YYEEEE. Trimming pared 4 bases from V and 0 bases from J, leaving 14 bases between. The CDR3 is 16 amino acids. The DNA of the CDR3 is TGTGCCAGCAGCAAGTGGGGAGACCTAGCCAAAAACATTCAGTACTTC. This translates into CASSKWGDLAKNIQYF.

This clonotype was seen more than once but under ten times. The gene calls are TRBV21-1 and TRBJ2-7; the D call of TRBD1 is as the table states it, not checked on the DNA. TRBV21-1 is a pseudogene. The CDR3 spans 12 residues. Here the CDR3 reads CASAGAYYEQYF. The CDR3 DNA reads TGTGCCAGCGCGGGGGCTTACTACGAGCAGTACTTC.

This chain connects TRBV6-2 or TRBV6-3 to TRBJ2-7, with D perhaps matching TRBD1 (5 bases). V was trimmed by 5 bases and J by 2 bases, leaving 10 bases between them. Germline CDR1 reads MNHEY; CDR2 reads SVGEGT. The CDR3 length is 13 residues. CDR3 amino acids: CASSPDSTYEQYV. The DNA for the CDR3 is TGTGCCAGCAGTCCAGACAGCACCTACGAGCAGTACGTC.

This clonotype has more than one count but fewer than ten. V and J are TRBV4-1 and TRBJ1-5; D gene unclear. V was shortened by 3 bases and J by 4 bases, with 7 bases between the two germline ends. The CDR3 spans 13 residues. The germline V gene encodes CDR1 MGHRA and CDR2 YSYEKL. The CDR3 region has the DNA TGCGCCAGCAGCCAGGGATGGAATCAGCCCCAGCATTTT. Its translation is CASSQGWNQPQHF.

There are a few counts of this clonotype. The chain is built from TRBV6-5 and TRBJ2-7, with 9 bases that match TRBD2. The germline CDR1 and CDR2 sequences are MNHEY and SVGAGI. J was trimmed by 3 bases and V by 5 bases; bases with no gene match: 8. The CDR3 extends over 15 amino acids. In nucleotides, the CDR3 is TGTGCCAGCAGTCTGGTAGCGGGGGAATTCTACGAGCAGTACGTC. Its protein product is CASSLVAGEFYEQYV.

The chain joins TRBV7-9 to TRBJ2-5, with 9 bases matching TRBD2. V trimming: 6 bases; J trimming: 0 bases; junction bases outside the gene matches: 8. Per the germline V gene, CDR1 is SEHNR and CDR2 is FQNEAQ (reference sequence). The CDR3 has 16 residues. CDR3 sequence reads: CASRPGLAGNQETQYF. The CDR3, as DNA: TGTGCCAGCAGACCTGGTCTAGCGGGGAACCAAGAGACCCAGTACTTC.

This clonotype was seen a few times. The J gene is TRBJ1-1, the V gene TRBV29-1, with D perhaps TRBD1 (5 bases). The germline V gene has CDR1 SQVTM and CDR2 ANQGSEA. The CDR3 extends over 13 amino acids. V was cut by 4 bases and J by 1 base, with 10 bases left in between. The CDR3 sequence: CSVGWGSNTEAFF. CDR3 in DNA: TGCAGCGTTGGGTGGGGGTCGAACACTGAAGCTTTCTTT.

The gene calls are TRBV12-3 or TRBV12-4 and TRBJ2-7, with D unresolved. V was pared by 2 bases and J by 1 base, with 6 bases between. The CDR3 is made up of 13 amino acids. CDR3 loop: CASSLRVSYEQYV. The CDR3 bases are TGTGCCAGCAGTTTACGGGTGTCCTACGAGCAGTACGTC.

This clonotype was seen a few times. This chain uses TRBV7-9 with TRBJ1-3; no clear D gene. Germline values: CDR1 SEHNR, CDR2 FQNEAQ (reference sequence). The CDR3 is 17 amino acids. Trimming cost V 1 base and J 0 bases, with 13 bases left between them. The CDR3, as DNA: TGTGCCAGCAGCTTAGGGTCAGGTGGCCTCTCTGGAAACACCATATATTTT. This translates into CASSLGSGGLSGNTIYF.